A single sample is the source of the 20 T cell receptor beta chains below, sequenced in a study of a mutant IDH1 vaccine in newly diagnosed glioma. Noted time point: week 11, during vaccination. Each dose delivered 300 ug of mutant IDH1 20-mer peptide subcutaneously with imiquimod. Antigen specificity for these receptors is unknown. Generated by immunoSEQ multiplex PCR, the TCRdb table keeps only in-frame clones and is missing some. The repertoire holds roughly 60,000 clones, about 80% seen once, with around 3.5% in the top ten. The material sequenced was PBMCs, taken from a glioma patient whose treatment included an IDH1 peptide vaccine. The receptor source for this set is a man aged 25-45 years with glioma.

This clone was seen only once. The chain carries TRBV14 and TRBJ1-3; 7 nucleotides match TRBD1. V shed 3 bases and J 2 bases; nucleotides not matched to a gene: 4. The germline V gene has CDR1 SGHDN and CDR2 FVKESK. The CDR3 has 15 residues. CDR3 sequence reads: CASSHQDRAGNTIYF. As DNA, the CDR3 is TGTGCCAGCAGCCACCAAGACAGGGCTGGAAACACCATATATTTT.

The chain is built from TRBV2 and TRBJ2-7; TRBD1 matches 7 bases. This CDR3 is 15 amino acids long. Per the germline V gene, CDR1 is SNHLY and CDR2 is FYNNEI. Germline trimming cut 7 bases from V and 2 bases from J; bases unmatched to any gene: 11. In nucleotides, the CDR3 is TGTGCCAGCACCCACACCGGGACAGCGACCTACGAGCAGTACTTC. This encodes CASTHTGTATYEQYF.

This sequence joins TRBV2 and TRBJ2-1; D is undetermined. The CDR3 is 15 residues long. The V end lost 7 bases, the J end lost 3 bases, and 16 bases lay between the germline ends. The germline V gene has CDR1 SNHLY and CDR2 FYNNEI. CDR3 amino acids: CASTLKVSNYNEQFF. CDR3 DNA: TGTGCCAGCACCCTCAAGGTCTCCAACTACAATGAGCAGTTCTTC.

This rearrangement joins TRBV13 to TRBJ2-1; TRBD1 matches at 9 bases. The CDR3 runs 16 residues. V lost 3 bases, J lost 7 bases, and 10 bases stayed unmatched. Germline loops: CDR1 PRHDT, CDR2 FYEKMQ (reference sequence). The CDR3 sequence is CASSFIRDRAINEQFF. In DNA, the CDR3 is TGTGCCAGCAGCTTCATACGGGACAGGGCGATTAATGAGCAGTTCTTC.

The chain employs TRBV6-5 and TRBJ1-4; unclear D gene. This CDR3 has 12 residues. The V end lost 3 bases, the J end lost 8 bases, and 7 bases lay between the germline ends. Germline CDR1 is MNHEY and CDR2 is SVGAGI. Written as DNA, the CDR3 is TGTGCCAGCAGTTATAGGTACGAAAAACTGTTTTTT. This gives the protein CASSYRYEKLFF.

The rearrangement links TRBV6-4 to TRBJ2-1; TRBD2 aligns across 9 bases. This CDR3 has 15 amino acids. The V gene end was trimmed by 3 bases and the J gene end by 0 bases; junction bases not matched to a gene: 0. Germline CDR1 is MRHNA and CDR2 is SNTAGT. The CDR3 here is CASSEAGGSYNEQFF. CDR3 sequence (DNA): TGTGCCAGCAGTGAAGCGGGAGGCTCCTACAATGAGCAGTTCTTC.

In its sample, this clone was seen once. This chain uses TRBV27 with TRBJ1-2; D remains ambiguous. Germline V gene sequence: CDR1 MNHEY, CDR2 SMNVEV (reference sequence). CDR3 size: 14 residues. Trimming pared 6 bases from V and 8 bases from J, leaving 19 bases between. CDR3: CASSPTPVVWGYTF. The CDR3 DNA reads as TGTGCCAGCAGCCCGACCCCGGTGGTGTGGGGCTACACCTTC.

The gene calls are TRBV18 and TRBJ1-4; a weak D match, TRBD1 (5 bases). The CDR3 is 15 amino acids. CDR1 is KGHSH and CDR2 is LQKENI in the germline V gene. V lost 1 base, J lost 4 bases, and 10 bases lay in between. The CDR3 nucleotides are TGTGCCAGCTCACCACTTGGGGACTTTAATGAAAAACTGTTTTTT. The encoded protein is CASSPLGDFNEKLFF.

J is TRBJ2-3 and V is TRBV11-2; D possibly corresponds to TRBD2 (5 bases). Trimming left V 5 bases short and J 0 bases short, with 15 bases between. Germline V gene data show CDR1 as SGHAT and CDR2 as FQNNGV. The CDR3 runs to 16 residues. The CDR3 loop is CASSPPLAASTDTQYF. The CDR3 DNA reads as TGTGCCAGCAGCCCCCCCCTAGCAGCTAGCACAGATACGCAGTATTTT.

The chain joins TRBV27 to TRBJ2-7; TRBD2 aligns across 11 bases. Germline V gene data show CDR1 as MNHEY and CDR2 as SMNVEV (reference sequence). J lost 0 bases, V lost 6 bases, and 7 bases had no gene match. The CDR3 runs 16 residues. The CDR3 is CASRTWGTSGSYEQYF. The DNA of the CDR3 is TGTGCCAGCAGAACGTGGGGGACTAGCGGCTCCTACGAGCAGTACTTC.

This clone was counted between two and nine times. The V and J genes are TRBV7-6 and TRBJ2-5, with no clear D. Trimming took off 2 bases at V and 5 bases at J, with 15 bases between the two ends. Per the germline V gene, CDR1 is SGHVS and CDR2 is FNYEAQ. The CDR3 sequence is 15 residues long. Written as DNA, the CDR3 is TGTGCCAGCAGCTTAAGTCCGCGGCAAGTGGAGACCCAGTACTTC. Its protein product is CASSLSPRQVETQYF.

This rearrangement joins TRBV18 to TRBJ2-2; 11 bases agree with TRBD1. There are 15 residues in the CDR3. The V segment lost 6 bases and the J segment 4 bases; nucleotides outside the gene matches: 4. CDR1 and CDR2 (germline): KGHSH, LQKENI. The CDR3 spells CASSAGTGGTGELFF. CDR3 DNA: TGTGCCAGCTCGGCCGGGACAGGGGGCACCGGGGAGCTGTTTTTT.

The chain is built from TRBV6-5 and TRBJ1-5; 8 nucleotides match TRBD1. The CDR3 is made up of 14 amino acids. Germline V gene data show CDR1 as MNHEY and CDR2 as SVGAGI. After removal of 5 bases from V and 7 bases from J, the junction contained 7 bases not matched to a gene. For the CDR3, the DNA is TGTGCCAGCAGTCCTGGACAGGGATGGCAGCCCCAGCATTTT. This translates into CASSPGQGWQPQHF.

Concerning this clone itself: The CDR3 does not end in the conserved phenylalanine or tryptophan, so this is likely a read error. This chain links TRBV10-1 with TRBJ2-7, with D hard to call. Germline V gene data show CDR1 as WNHNN and CDR2 as SYGVQD (reference sequence). The CDR3 totals 16 residues. V dropped 0 bases and J dropped 6 bases, with 18 bases sitting between them. The CDR3 loop reads CASSESVLGEGREQYS. CDR3 DNA sequence: TGCGCCAGCAGTGAGTCGGTTTTAGGAGAAGGTCGCGAGCAGTACTCC.

This sequence joins TRBV4-2 and TRBJ2-7; the D gene is possibly TRBD2 (5 bases). V dropped 3 bases and J dropped 5 bases, with 17 bases sitting between them. Looked up from germline, CDR1 is LGHNA and CDR2 is YNFKEQ. The CDR3 consists of 15 residues. CDR3 protein: CASSQEKRANHEQYF. Here the CDR3 DNA reads TGTGCCAGCAGCCAGGAAAAGAGGGCCAACCACGAGCAGTACTTC.

In its sample, this clone was seen once. The rearrangement uses TRBV15 and TRBJ1-6, with D uncertain. The germline V gene encodes CDR1 LNHNV and CDR2 YYDKDF (reference sequence). Trimming took off 1 base at V and 10 bases at J, with 14 bases between the two ends. CDR3 length: 15 amino acids. This CDR3 is CATSRAASLNSPLHF. The CDR3 region has the DNA TGTGCCACCAGCAGAGCGGCCAGCTTGAACTCACCCCTCCACTTT.

The chain combines TRBV6-5 with TRBJ2-1, with 8 bases lining up with TRBD1. After removal of 0 bases from V and 2 bases from J, the junction contained 3 bases not matched to a gene. Germline CDR1 reads MNHEY; CDR2 reads SVGAGI. There are 16 residues in the CDR3. The CDR3 DNA reads as TGTGCCAGCAGTTACTCAGACAGGGGACCCTACAATGAGCAGTTCTTC. This translates into CASSYSDRGPYNEQFF.

The chain couples TRBV6-6 to TRBJ1-3; D is uncertain. V lost 4 bases and J 0 bases, leaving 10 bases between the germline ends. CDR3 length equals 15 residues. The germline CDR1 and CDR2 sequences are MNHNY and SVGAGI (reference sequence). Here the CDR3 DNA reads TGTGCCAGCAGTTTAAGCTTTTCCTCTGGAAACACCATATATTTT. Amino acid sequence: CASSLSFSSGNTIYF.

Written as DNA, the CDR3 is TGTGCCAGCAGCCCGGGACGCCAGGGGAACACTGAAGCTTTCTTT. Translated: CASSPGRQGNTEAFF. This chain joins TRBV7-9 and TRBJ1-1, with D possibly matching TRBD1 (5 bases). Germline loops: CDR1 SEHNR, CDR2 FQNEAQ (reference sequence). Trimming left V 5 bases short and J 1 base short, with 14 bases between. The CDR3 has 15 residues. Using reference TRBV7-9 and TRBJ1-1 for the parts outside the CDR3, the full variable domain is DTGVSQNPRHKITKRGQNVTFRCDPISEHNRLYWYRQTLGQGPEFLTYFQNEAQLEKSRLLSDRFSAERPKGSFSTLEIQRTEQGDSAMYLCASSPGRQGNTEAFFGQGTRLTVV.

The V call is TRBV18, the J call TRBJ2-7; D is perhaps TRBD2 (7 bases). In germline, CDR1 is KGHSH, CDR2 LQKENI. The CDR3 is 15 amino acids. V dropped 0 bases and J dropped 0 bases, with 9 bases sitting between them. The CDR3 DNA sequence: TGTGCCAGCTCACCACCGAGGGGGGGCTCCTACGAGCAGTACTTC. Translating it yields CASSPPRGGSYEQYF.